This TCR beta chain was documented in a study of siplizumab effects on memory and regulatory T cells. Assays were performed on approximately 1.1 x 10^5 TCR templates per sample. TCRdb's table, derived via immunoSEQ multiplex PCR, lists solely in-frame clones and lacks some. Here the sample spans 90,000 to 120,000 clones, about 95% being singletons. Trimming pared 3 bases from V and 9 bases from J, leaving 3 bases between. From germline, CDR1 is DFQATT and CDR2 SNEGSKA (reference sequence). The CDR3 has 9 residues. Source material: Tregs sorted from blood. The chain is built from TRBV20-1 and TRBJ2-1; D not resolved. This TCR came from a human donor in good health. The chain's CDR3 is CSASVEQFF. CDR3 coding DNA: TGCAGTGCTAGTGTTGAGCAGTTCTTC.